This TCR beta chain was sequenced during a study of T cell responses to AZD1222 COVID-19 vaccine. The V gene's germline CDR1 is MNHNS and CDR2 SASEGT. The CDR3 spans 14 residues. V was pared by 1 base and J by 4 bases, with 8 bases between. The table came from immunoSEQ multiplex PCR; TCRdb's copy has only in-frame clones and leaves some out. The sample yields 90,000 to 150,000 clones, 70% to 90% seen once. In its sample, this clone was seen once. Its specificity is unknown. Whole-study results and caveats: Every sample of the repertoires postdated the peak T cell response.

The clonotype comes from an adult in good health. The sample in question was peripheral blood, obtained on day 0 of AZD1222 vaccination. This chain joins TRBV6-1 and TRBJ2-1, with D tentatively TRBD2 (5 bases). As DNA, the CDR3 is TGTGCCAGCAGTGAAGGTTGGGAGTACAATGAGCAGTTCTTC. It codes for CASSEGWEYNEQFF.